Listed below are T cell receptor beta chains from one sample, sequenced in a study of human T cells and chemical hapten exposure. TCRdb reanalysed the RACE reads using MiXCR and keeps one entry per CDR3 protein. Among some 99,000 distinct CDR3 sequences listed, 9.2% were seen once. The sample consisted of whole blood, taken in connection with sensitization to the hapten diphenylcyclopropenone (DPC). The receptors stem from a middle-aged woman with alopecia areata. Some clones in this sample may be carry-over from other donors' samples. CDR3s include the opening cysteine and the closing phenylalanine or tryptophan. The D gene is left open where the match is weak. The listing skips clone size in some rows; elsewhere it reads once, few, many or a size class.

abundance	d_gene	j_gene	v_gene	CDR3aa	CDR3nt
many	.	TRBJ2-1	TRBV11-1	CASSVRAVGNEQFF	TGTGCCAGCAGTGTGAGGGCTGTTGGCAATGAGCAGTTCTTC
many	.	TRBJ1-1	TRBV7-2	CASSLASIVGTEAFF	TGTGCCAGCAGCTTAGCGTCGATTGTTGGCACTGAAGCTTTCTTT
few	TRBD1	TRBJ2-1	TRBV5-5	CASSFGTGDYNEQFF	TGTGCCAGCAGCTTCGGGACAGGAGACTACAATGAGCAGTTCTTC
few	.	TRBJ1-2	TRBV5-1	CASSLGQKNGYTF	TGCGCCAGCAGCTTGGGACAGAAAAATGGCTACACCTTC
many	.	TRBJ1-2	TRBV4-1	CASSQDRRINYGYTF	TGCGCCAGCAGCCAAGACAGGAGGATTAACTATGGCTACACCTTC
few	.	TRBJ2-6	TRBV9	CASSGTPSSGANVLTF	TGTGCCAGCAGCGGGACACCCTCCTCTGGGGCCAACGTCCTGACTTTC
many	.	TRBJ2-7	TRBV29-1	CSAAYGGSYEQYF	TGCAGCGCAGCCTACGGGGGAAGCTACGAGCAGTACTTC
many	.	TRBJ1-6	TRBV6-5	CASTPASKLNSPLHF	TGTGCCAGCACCCCAGCCTCGAAGTTAAATTCACCCCTCCACTTT
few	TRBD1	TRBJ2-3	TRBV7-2	CASSSPGQGYLEQYF	TGTGCCAGCAGCTCACCGGGACAGGGATACCTTGAGCAGTATTTT
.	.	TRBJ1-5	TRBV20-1	CSASWGQPQHF	TGCAGTGCTAGCTGGGGGCAGCCCCAGCATTTT
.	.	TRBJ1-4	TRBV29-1	CSVDQLFF	TGCAGCGTTGACCAACTGTTTTTT
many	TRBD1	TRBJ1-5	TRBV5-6	CASSLGVGQGQNQPQHF	TGTGCCAGCAGCTTGGGGGTCGGACAGGGACAAAATCAGCCCCAGCATTTT
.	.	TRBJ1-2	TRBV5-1	CASSLSGVGYTF	TGCGCCAGCAGCTTGTCAGGGGTCGGCTACACCTTC
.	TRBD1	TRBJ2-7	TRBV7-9	CASSFAGQAYEQYF	TGTGCCAGCAGCTTTGCGGGACAGGCCTACGAGCAGTACTTC
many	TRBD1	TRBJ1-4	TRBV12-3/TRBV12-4	CASSFFQGAREKLFF	TGTGCCAGCAGCTTTTTCCAGGGGGCTCGAGAAAAACTGTTTTTT
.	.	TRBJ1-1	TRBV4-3	CASSPRDSPNTEAFF	TGCGCCAGCAGCCCCCGGGACTCACCAAACACTGAAGCTTTCTTT
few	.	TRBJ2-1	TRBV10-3	CAIGGEGVYNEQFF	TGTGCCATCGGGGGTGAGGGAGTATACAATGAGCAGTTCTTC
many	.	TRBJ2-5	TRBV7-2	CASSLASVPQETQYF	TGTGCCAGCAGCTTAGCGTCCGTTCCCCAAGAGACCCAGTACTTC
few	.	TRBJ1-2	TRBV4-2	CASSQDRGENYGYTF	TGTGCCAGCAGCCAAGATCGAGGTGAAAACTATGGCTACACCTTC
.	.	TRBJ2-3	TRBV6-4	CASSPEPSQADTQYF	TGTGCCAGCAGCCCCGAACCCTCACAGGCAGATACGCAGTATTTT
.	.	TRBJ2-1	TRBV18	CASSLLGVSYNEQFF	TGTGCCAGCTCCCTTTTGGGGGTCTCCTACAATGAGCAGTTCTTC
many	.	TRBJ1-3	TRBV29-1	CSVATDGNSGNTIYF	TGCAGCGTTGCCACGGACGGAAACTCTGGAAACACCATATATTTT
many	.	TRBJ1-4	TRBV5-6	CASSFRVPNEKLFF	TGTGCCAGCAGCTTTCGGGTCCCTAATGAAAAACTGTTTTTT
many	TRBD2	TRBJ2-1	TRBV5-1	CASSSRSSGGAGNEQFF	TGCGCCAGCAGCTCCCGTAGTAGCGGGGGGGCCGGAAATGAGCAGTTCTTC
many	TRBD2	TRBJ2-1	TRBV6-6	CASSYGASGGRNEQFF	TGTGCCAGCAGTTACGGGGCTAGCGGGGGTCGGAATGAGCAGTTCTTC
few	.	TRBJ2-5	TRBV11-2	CASSLVSRQETQYF	TGTGCCAGCAGCTTAGTATCCCGCCAAGAGACCCAGTACTTC
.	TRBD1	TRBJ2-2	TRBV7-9	CASPGPLTGVSGELFF	TGTGCCAGCCCAGGTCCCCTGACAGGGGTCTCCGGGGAGCTGTTTTTT
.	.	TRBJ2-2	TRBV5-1	CASSLALGGTNTGELFF	TGCGCCAGCAGCTTGGCTCTTGGGGGAACGAACACCGGGGAGCTGTTTTTT
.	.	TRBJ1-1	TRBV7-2	CASKEGPGSTEAFF	TGTGCCAGCAAGGAGGGTCCAGGGAGTACTGAAGCTTTCTTT
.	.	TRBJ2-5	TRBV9	CASSGADQETQYF	TGTGCCAGCTCGGGAGCGGATCAAGAGACCCAGTACTTC
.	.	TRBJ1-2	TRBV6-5	CASSKGSGTVTNYGYTF	TGTGCCAGCAGTAAGGGGTCCGGGACGGTAACTAACTATGGCTACACCTTC
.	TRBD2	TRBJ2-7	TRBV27	CASSSWTSGEKEQYF	TGTGCCAGCAGTTCCTGGACTAGCGGGGAGAAGGAGCAGTACTTC
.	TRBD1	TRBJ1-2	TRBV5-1	CASSSGTGKGYGYTF	TGCGCCAGCAGCTCCGGGACAGGCAAGGGCTATGGCTACACCTTC
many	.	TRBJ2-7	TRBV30	CAWSRGSYEQYF	TGTGCCTGGAGTAGGGGATCCTACGAGCAGTACTTC
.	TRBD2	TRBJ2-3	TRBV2	CASSRLAGVTDTQYF	TGTGCCAGCTCAAGACTAGCGGGGGTGACAGATACGCAGTATTTT
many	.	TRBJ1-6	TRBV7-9	CASQSYNSPLHF	TGTGCCAGCCAATCTTATAATTCACCCCTCCACTTT
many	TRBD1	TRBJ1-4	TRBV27	CASSPNPWTGRFATNEKLFF	TGTGCCAGCAGCCCAAACCCCTGGACAGGGAGGTTTGCAACTAATGAAAAACTGTTTTTT
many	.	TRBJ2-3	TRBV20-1	CSARLTGTDTQYF	TGCAGTGCGAGACTGACAGGCACAGATACGCAGTATTTT
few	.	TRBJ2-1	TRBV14	CASSSIPGPPPNEQFF	TGTGCCAGCAGCTCAATTCCGGGACCTCCGCCTAATGAGCAGTTCTTC
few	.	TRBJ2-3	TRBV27	CASSPIRGDTQYF	TGTGCCAGCAGTCCCATTAGGGGAGATACGCAGTATTTT
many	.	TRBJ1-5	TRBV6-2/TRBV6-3	CASSQRGENQPQHF	TGTGCCAGCAGCCAGAGGGGGGAAAATCAGCCCCAGCATTTT